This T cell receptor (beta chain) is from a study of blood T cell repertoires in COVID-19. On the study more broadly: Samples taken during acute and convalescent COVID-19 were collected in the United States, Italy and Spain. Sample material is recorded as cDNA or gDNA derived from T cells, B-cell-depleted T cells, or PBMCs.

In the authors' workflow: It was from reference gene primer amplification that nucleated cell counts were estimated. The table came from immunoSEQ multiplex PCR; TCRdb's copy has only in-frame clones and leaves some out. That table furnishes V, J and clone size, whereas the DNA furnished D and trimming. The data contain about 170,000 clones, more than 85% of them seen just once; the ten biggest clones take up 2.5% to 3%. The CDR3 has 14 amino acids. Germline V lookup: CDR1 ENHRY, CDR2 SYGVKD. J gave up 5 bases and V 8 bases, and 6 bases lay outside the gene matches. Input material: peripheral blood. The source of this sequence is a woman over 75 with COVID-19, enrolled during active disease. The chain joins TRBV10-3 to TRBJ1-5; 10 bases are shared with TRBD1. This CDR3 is CAIGGQGSHQPQHF. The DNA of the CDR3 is TGTGCCATCGGGGGACAGGGGTCACATCAGCCCCAGCATTTT.